This record covers a single TCR beta chain. This clonotype was seen a handful of times. No cognate antigen has been identified for it. It has no much larger one-base neighbor in the sample; base qualities were not kept. The CDR3 holds 17 amino acids from the cysteine to the phenylalanine. The DNA shown is the 51-base CDR3, in frame from base 1. According to the germline V gene, CDR1 reads MDHEN and CDR2 reads SYDVKM. Trimming takes 1 base off V and 2 bases off J; junction bases not matched to a gene: 8. The data were obtained in a study of human T cells and chemical hapten exposure (dated by TCRdb to about 2021). Context from the whole study: For sensitization, 2% DPC in acetone was applied to an approximately 2 cm by approximately 2 cm area of upper inner arm skin. Peripheral blood TCR repertoire changes were tracked in vivo in alopecia patients during primary and secondary sensitization to the hapten diphenylcyclopropenone (DPC). Patch testing on the upper back used Finn chambers containing 0.01% DPC, with scoring done after 6 days according to International Contact Dermatitis Research Group standards. Alopecia areata with under or over 50% scalp involvement, alopecia totalis and alopecia universalis were represented in the patient cohort, which was mostly female. The libraries were sequenced as a pool, and the TCR yield per sample differed mostly because of small variations in library volumes within the pool. Weekly therapeutic DPC doses were additionally applied to the scalp of patients throughout the roughly 25-week study period. For TCR sequencing, blood came from 25 to 35 alopecia patients at anywhere from one to four time points (pre-sensitization, 2, 6 and 24 weeks). Patient blood was sampled pre-sensitization (week 0) and at 2, 6 and about 24 weeks after DPC sensitization. General conclusions and limits of the study: Repeated subsampling changed both the strength of the expansion versus patch-test correlation and the threshold at which the correlation became significant. Compared with pre-sensitization or healthy control sets, expanded TCRs formed significantly more large CDR3 similarity clusters, which is consistent with antigen-driven responses. The number of TCRs above 1 in 1000 frequency did not change with DPC sensitization; there was no evidence of global repertoire structure alterations. All patients had alopecia, a presumed autoimmune disease, so their immune response might differ from that of healthy individuals. A positive correlation was found between the number of PT1 expanded TCRs and patch test score, with significance reached at thresholds 8, 16 and 32 but not 4.

Reading the label with the study, this specimen's time point is: patch test 1, 2 weeks after DPC sensitization. The meaning of the sample's treatment or condition label: therapeutic diphenylcyclopropenone sensitization with weekly scalp DPC. At every patch-test visit, the blood draw took place before the patch test was put on. To be eligible, patients had to be aged 18 to 70, diagnosed with alopecia and judged suitable for DPC therapy, while pregnant patients were excluded. Total RNA was extracted from unfractionated whole blood that had been collected in Tempus Blood RNA tubes. Preparation of the library involved RACE. For sequencing, a NextSeq 500 was employed. Library preparation attached unique molecular identifiers to individual cDNA molecules for quantitative, reproducible TCR counting. From each blood RNA sample, both TCR alpha and TCR beta chains were sequenced. Turning to the authors' computational methods: Samples had a median of roughly 98,000 TCRs, with a range from about 20,000 to 690,600. The Decombinator software suite was used to annotate the V, J and CDR3 of the TCR reads. Every sample was subsampled to the same number of TCRs (28,000) for the PS versus PT1 abundance plots. TCRs were defined as expanded if absent before sensitization and observed at least eight times at the 2-week time point. TCRdb's own reprocessing of the public reads used fastp at Q25 and MiXCR and kept productive beta chains. Rows with a matching CDR3 protein are joined into one entry that keeps the most common DNA and genes. Clone size and V and J calls follow TCRdb, not the original study. In all, the sample holds approximately 350,000 distinct CDR3 sequences, and around 6.9% of those were seen once. The ten largest clones take up roughly 8% of the sample.

The rearrangement joined TRBV28 to TRBJ2-3; 8 of the junction bases match TRBD1. This TCR was sampled from a woman in her late teens or twenties with alopecia areata. Some clones in this sample may be carry-over from other donors' samples. Sequences were derived from whole blood, sampled in connection with sensitization to the hapten diphenylcyclopropenone (DPC). The nucleotides are TGTGCCAGCAGTTTATTATCCGGGACAGGAGTCACAGATACGCAGTATTTT. Its product reads: CASSLLSGTGVTDTQYF.